The 8 T cell receptor beta chains below come from one sample, sequenced in a study of cytomegalovirus exposure and HLA in healthy donors. PCR used 60 Vbeta primers and 13 Jbeta primers. Some clones are missing from TCRdb's copy, which holds only in-frame ones; the method was immunoSEQ multiplex PCR. Of roughly 150,000 clones listed, roughly three quarters are singletons. What was sequenced was PBMCs. The receptors originated from a man in his thirties or forties in good health and CMV-seronegative.

The chain joins TRBV13 to TRBJ2-7, with 9 bases lining up with TRBD2. This CDR3 contains 15 residues. Germline CDR1 PRHDT, CDR2 FYEKMQ (reference sequence). J lost 4 bases, V lost 3 bases, and 7 bases had no gene match. In DNA form, the CDR3 reads TGTGCCAGCAGCTTCGGGCGGGAGGGCCTTTACGAGCAGTACTTC. The encoded protein is CASSFGREGLYEQYF.

The chain joins TRBV7-6 to TRBJ2-1; TRBD2 aligns across 7 bases. The V segment lost 2 bases and the J segment 5 bases; nucleotides outside the gene matches: 9. Germline loops: CDR1 SGHVS, CDR2 FNYEAQ. This CDR3 is 16 amino acids long. Here the CDR3 reads CASSLMAREPHNEQFF. The CDR3 bases are TGTGCCAGCAGCTTAATGGCGCGGGAGCCCCACAATGAGCAGTTCTTC.

This chain's CDR3 is CASSRAGVENRPQHF. In DNA form, the CDR3 reads TGTGCCAGCAGCCGTGCCGGGGTTGAGAATCGTCCCCAGCATTTT. The V gene is TRBV27, the J gene TRBJ1-5; D not resolved. Germline CDR1 is MNHEY and CDR2 is SMNVEV (reference sequence). Trimming pared 6 bases from V and 10 bases from J, leaving 22 bases between. The CDR3 totals 15 residues.

V usage is TRBV19 and J usage is TRBJ2-1; D is perhaps TRBD2 (6 bases). There are 19 residues in the CDR3. V shed 5 bases and J shed 3 bases, with 26 bases lying between them. The germline V gene encodes CDR1 LNHDA and CDR2 SQIVND (reference sequence). CDR3 amino acids: CASSPSGNPGLLHYNEQFF. DNA of the CDR3: TGTGCCAGTAGTCCCTCAGGGAATCCGGGACTTCTACACTACAATGAGCAGTTCTTC.

The chain has TRBV7-8 and TRBJ2-7, with TRBD1 identical over 7 bases. V trimming: 8 bases; J trimming: 5 bases; junction bases outside the gene matches: 6. CDR1 and CDR2 (germline): SGHVS, FQNEAQ. The CDR3 has 12 residues. This CDR3 is CASGFRGNEQYF. CDR3 coding DNA: TGTGCCAGCGGATTCAGGGGGAACGAGCAGTACTTC.

V and J are TRBV5-4 and TRBJ2-2, with 8 bases aligning to TRBD2. V was clipped by 0 bases and J by 1 base; unmatched bases: 2. The CDR3 length is 16 residues. Per the germline V gene, CDR1 is SGHNT and CDR2 is YYREEE (reference sequence). Here the CDR3 reads CASSLGSGGNTGELFF. The CDR3 bases are TGTGCCAGCAGCTTGGGAAGCGGGGGGAACACCGGGGAGCTGTTTTTT.

CDR3 sequence reads: CSAARGSEQYF. In DNA, the CDR3 is TGCAGTGCTGCCAGGGGAAGCGAGCAGTACTTC. The V gene is TRBV20-1, the J gene TRBJ2-7; perhaps TRBD1 as D (6 bases). V gave up 5 bases and J gave up 6 bases, with 11 bases separating them. There are 11 residues in the CDR3. CDR1 and CDR2 (germline): DFQATT, SNEGSKA (reference sequence).

This clone turned up a few times. V gene TRBV9 combines with J gene TRBJ2-5; perhaps TRBD1 as D (6 bases). The CDR3 is 14 amino acids. V was trimmed by 3 bases and J by 2 bases, leaving 11 bases between them. Looked up from germline, CDR1 is SGDLS and CDR2 is YYNGEE. The CDR3 DNA is TGTGCCAGCAGCGCCACACAGGGACAAGAGACCCAGTACTTC. This gives the protein CASSATQGQETQYF.